Listed here is a single TCR beta chain. The target antigen is unknown. Libraries were prepared by immunoSEQ multiplex PCR; TCRdb keeps only in-frame clonotypes and omits some of them. The sample lists around 99,000 clones, roughly 88% occurring once. The germline gives CDR1 ENHRY, CDR2 SYGVKD. CDR3 length: 13 residues. V dropped 8 bases and J dropped 0 bases, with 11 bases sitting between them. These data originate in a study of radiation and T cells in renal cell carcinoma. As to time point: blood 4 weeks post-SBRT, at nephrectomy. The treatment is: 15 Gy SBRT to primary tumor, nephrectomy 4 weeks later. Nephrectomy followed 15 Gy stereotactic body radiation by 4 weeks. Blood was sampled at baseline, 2 weeks and 4 weeks after SBRT. This renal cell carcinoma was of the clear cell type. General study results and limits: In blood, top tumor clones expanded by 2 weeks, shrinking by 4.

The TCR comes from a man aged 55-75 years with renal cell carcinoma. The chain couples TRBV10-3 to TRBJ2-7; TRBD2 might be the D (5 bases). Sample: blood, taken from a patient whose treatment included radiotherapy and nephrectomy. The CDR3: CAIAGVSSYEQYF. CDR3 DNA: TGTGCCATCGCCGGGGTAAGCTCCTACGAGCAGTACTTC.